The subject of this entry is one T cell receptor beta chain. This entry comes from a study of patients and donors after allogeneic stem cell transplantation. From the RT-PCR reads, TCRdb called clonotypes with MiXCR, one entry per CDR3 protein. Of over 150,000 distinct CDR3 sequences listed, 30% are singletons. Germline-derived CDR1 and CDR2 are ENHRY and SYGVKD. The CDR3 length is 16 residues. The V end lost 4 bases, the J end lost 5 bases, and 18 bases lay between the germline ends. This sequence joins TRBV10-3 and TRBJ1-5, with D tentatively TRBD1 (6 bases). Sequenced: blood, either unsorted or a sorted T cell fraction (not recorded which). This sequence originates from a human donor who was either an allogeneic HSCT recipient or a stem cell or donor lymphocyte infusion donor (not recorded which). It is not recorded whose cells these are; they may come from a transplant donor. CDR3 coding DNA: TGTGCCATCAGTGCGGCCGAAAGGGGGGGAGATCAGCCCCAGCATTTT. The encoded protein is CAISAAERGGDQPQHF.